This T cell receptor beta chain was profiled in a study of shared clonotypes between healthy human individuals. On this clone: Its antigen is currently unknown. This specimen includes other DNA sequences encoding the same CDR3.

Whole-study results and caveats: Genetic and exposure-history diversity was limited by the few donors.

Authors' methods: Without quality scores, immunoSEQ junctional reads could not be filtered like full-length reads. Produced via immunoSEQ multiplex PCR; TCRdb's table is partial and in-frame only. V and J calls and clone size follow that table, whereas D and trimming were derived from the DNA. The table shows about 2.5 million clones, with 80% to 95% occurring only once. Healthy adults negative for HIV, lacking recent acute infections or vaccinations, served as donors. A CD45RA+ naive subset and a CD45RA-negative memory subset were split from CD4+ cells. With 3 bases removed from V and 3 bases from J, the gap between germline ends came to 3 bases. The CDR3 is 12 amino acids. Germline values: CDR1 MDHEN, CDR2 SYDVKM.

The receptor was derived from a man in his late teens or twenties in good health. Some clones in this sample may be carry-over from other donors' samples. V usage is TRBV28 and J usage is TRBJ1-3; D is unclear. Sequencing used naive CD4+ T cells from PBMCs. Subset indicated: CD45RA+ positively selected. CDR3: CASSLGGNTIYF. CDR3 nucleotides: TGTGCCAGCAGTTTGGGTGGAAACACCATATATTTT.